What follows are 30 T cell receptor beta chains derived from one specimen sequenced in a study of human T cells and chemical hapten exposure. TCRdb independently ran MiXCR on the RACE reads; one entry per CDR3 protein. This table holds roughly 38,000 distinct CDR3 sequences, more than 8% found once. Noted time point: patch test 3, about 24 weeks after DPC sensitization. This sample's treatment: therapeutic diphenylcyclopropenone sensitization with weekly scalp DPC. Unfractionated whole blood yielded total RNA. The sequencing used whole blood, collected in connection with sensitization to the hapten diphenylcyclopropenone (DPC). All receptors derive from a man in his fifties or sixties with alopecia areata. Some clones in this sample may be carry-over from other donors' samples.

The sample holds many counts of this clonotype. V and J are TRBV29-1 and TRBJ2-5, with D uncertain. Per germline, CDR1 SQVTM and CDR2 ANQGSEA. The CDR3 is 13 residues long. V lost 3 bases and J 2 bases, leaving 10 bases between the germline ends. CDR3 DNA sequence: TGCAGCGTTGATGCCAGCGCGCAAGAGACCCAGTACTTC. Protein sequence: CSVDASAQETQYF. The whole variable domain, remainder taken from reference TRBV29-1 and TRBJ2-5, is SAVISQKPSRDICQRGTSLTIQCQVDSQVTMMFWYRQQPGQSLTLIATANQGSEATYESGFVIDKFPISRPNLTFSTLTVSNMSPEDSSIYLCSVDASAQETQYFGPGTRLLVL.

There are a few counts of this clonotype. The junction departs from the called germline gene at one end, perhaps through a read error. V is TRBV3-1 and J is TRBJ2-5, with 8 nucleotides matching TRBD2. The CDR3 loop spans 15 amino acids. Germline-derived CDR1 and CDR2 are LGHDT and YNNKEL (reference sequence). This chain's CDR3 is CASSQRTSYQETQYF. The CDR3 coding sequence is TGTGCCAGCAGCCAAAGGACTAGCTACCAGGAGACCCAGTACTTC.

In this sample, this clonotype turned up a few times. The CDR3 spells CSVGVRGTEAFF. The CDR3 nucleotides read TGCAGCGTGGGAGTAAGGGGCACTGAAGCTTTCTTT. This chain connects TRBV29-1 to TRBJ1-1; TRBD1 is a possible D gene (5 bases). V gave up 6 bases and J gave up 4 bases, with 12 bases separating them. This CDR3 has 12 amino acids. Germline CDR1 and CDR2: SQVTM and ANQGSEA.

V is TRBV28 and J is TRBJ2-7; D is ambiguous. Germline CDR1 MDHEN, CDR2 SYDVKM. Trimming cost V 3 bases and J 9 bases, with 9 bases left between them. CDR3 length equals 11 residues. CDR3 nucleotides: TGTGCCAGCAGTTTCGGTGGATGGCAGTACTTC. Protein: CASSFGGWQYF.

This clonotype was seen only a few times. V is TRBV23-1 and J is TRBJ2-7; 8 bases are shared with TRBD1. TRBV23-1 is sorted into the ORF group, with uncertain function. The CDR3 runs 15 residues. The trim removed 2 bases at V and 5 bases at J, leaving 8 bases unmatched. Here the CDR3 DNA reads TGCGCCAGCAGTCAAGGCAGGGGGCGCAACCACGAGCAGTACTTC. Encoded protein: CASSQGRGRNHEQYF.

This clonotype was detected ten times or more. The chain employs TRBV28 and TRBJ2-2; D is unresolved. The length of the CDR3 is 12 residues. V shed 4 bases and J shed 0 bases, with 0 bases lying between them. CDR1 is MDHEN, CDR2 SYDVKM, per germline. For the CDR3, the DNA is TGTGCCAGCAGTTCGAACACCGGGGAGCTGTTTTTT. It is translated as CASSSNTGELFF.

This clonotype came up a few times. The rearrangement joins TRBV2 to TRBJ2-3, with unresolved D. V was pared by 7 bases and J by 3 bases, with 14 bases between. The length of the CDR3 is 14 residues. Germline CDR1 and CDR2: SNHLY and FYNNEI. DNA for the CDR3: TGTGCCAGCATCAGGATGGATGCTACAGATACGCAGTATTTT. It is translated as CASIRMDATDTQYF.

This clonotype occurred many times. The chain combines TRBV28 with TRBJ2-1; D might be TRBD2 (5 bases). The V end lost 2 bases, the J end lost 1 base, and 9 bases lay between the germline ends. CDR1 is MDHEN, CDR2 SYDVKM, per germline. This CDR3 is 15 amino acids long. CDR3 coding DNA: TGTGCCAGCAGTTTAGTACTAGGATCCTACAATGAGCAGTTCTTC. Amino acids: CASSLVLGSYNEQFF.

This clonotype showed up many times. J is TRBJ1-1 and V is TRBV5-4, with TRBD1 matching 8 bases. V dropped 0 bases and J dropped 3; count of bases not matched to a gene: 7. The CDR3 runs 16 residues. The V gene's germline CDR1 is SGHNT and CDR2 YYREEE (reference sequence). The CDR3 nucleotides are TGTGCCAGCAGCTTGGGACAGGGGCAGAGGCACACTGAAGCTTTCTTT. Its protein product is CASSLGQGQRHTEAFF.

J is TRBJ2-5 and V is TRBV7-2; maybe TRBD1 (5 bases). V lost 3 bases to trimming and J lost 1 base, with 12 bases between them. This CDR3 is 15 amino acids long. Germline-derived CDR1 and CDR2 are SGHTA and FQGNSA. Here the CDR3 reads CASSLTVGPQETQYF. In nucleotides, the CDR3 is TGTGCCAGCAGCTTGACAGTCGGTCCCCAAGAGACCCAGTACTTC.

This clonotype has a count of ten or more. The V gene is TRBV11-2, the J gene TRBJ2-3; 7 bases align to TRBD2. J lost 6 bases, V lost 4 bases, and 10 bases had no gene match. Germline CDR1 reads SGHAT; CDR2 reads FQNNGV. There are 15 residues in the CDR3. CDR3 residues: CASSSGGGLSDTQYF. The CDR3 DNA follows: TGTGCCAGCAGCTCTGGGGGGGGTCTATCGGATACGCAGTATTTT. Complete variable domain (other parts from reference TRBV11-2 and TRBJ2-3): EAGVAQSPRYKIIEKRQSVAFWCNPISGHATLYWYQQILGQGPKLLIQFQNNGVVDDSQLPKDRFSAERLKGVDSTLKIQPAKLEDSAVYLCASSSGGGLSDTQYFGPGTRLTVL.

The chain uses TRBV15 and TRBJ2-4, with 7 bases lining up with TRBD2. The CDR3 covers 17 residues. V trimming: 1 base; J trimming: 8 bases; junction bases outside the gene matches: 14. CDR1 and CDR2 (germline): LNHNV, YYDKDF (reference sequence). The CDR3 nucleotides are TGTGCCACCAGCAGAGGAGTGCCCAGCGGGAATCTTTACATTCAGTACTTC. This codes for CATSRGVPSGNLYIQYF.

A note on this clonotype: One base away lies a much larger clone, so this may be a sequencing read error. The gene calls are TRBV28 and TRBJ2-7; 10 bases are a match to TRBD2. The germline gives CDR1 MDHEN, CDR2 SYDVKM. The CDR3 is made up of 16 amino acids. J lost 2 bases, V lost 8 bases, and 12 bases had no gene match. CDR3 loop: CASGPLASGRPYEQYF. The CDR3 DNA is TGTGCCAGCGGCCCCCTCGCTAGCGGGAGACCCTACGAGCAGTACTTC.

This clonotype is classed as medium-sized. This chain uses TRBV5-1 with TRBJ2-7, with TRBD1 identical over 11 bases. V was pared by 4 bases and J by 5 bases, with 5 bases of the junction left unmatched. The CDR3 runs to 14 residues. Germline-derived CDR1 and CDR2 are SGHRS and YFSETQ. DNA of the CDR3: TGCGCCAGCAGCGGGGACAGGGGGTATAACGAGCAGTACTTC. Translation gives CASSGDRGYNEQYF.

The table lists this clonotype with many counts. This chain connects TRBV30 to TRBJ1-2; D might be TRBD1 (6 bases). The CDR3 runs 12 residues. Germline V lookup: CDR1 GTSNPN, CDR2 SVGIG (reference sequence). V gave up 3 bases and J gave up 4 bases, with 9 bases separating them. The CDR3 is CAWRQGIYGYTF. The CDR3 nucleotides read TGTGCCTGGAGACAGGGCATCTATGGCTACACCTTC.

This clonotype was found many times. The chain combines TRBV20-1 with TRBJ2-3, with 8 bases matching TRBD2. This CDR3 spans 14 amino acids. Germline CDR1 and CDR2: DFQATT and SNEGSKA (reference sequence). J gave up 5 bases and V 3 bases, and 7 bases lay outside the gene matches. The CDR3 coding sequence is TGCAGTGCTAGTCGCGGGAGGCCGGGAGATACGCAGTATTTT. Protein: CSASRGRPGDTQYF.

This clonotype was counted many times. This chain joins TRBV7-2 and TRBJ1-3, with D possibly TRBD1 on 6 matching bases. Between the trimmed V and J ends, which lost 6 bases and 0 bases, there was a span of 12 bases. The CDR3 loop spans 15 amino acids. In germline, CDR1 is SGHTA, CDR2 FQGNSA. CDR3 coding DNA: TGTGCCAGCAGACCGGGACACCGCTCTGGAAACACCATATATTTT. This translates into CASRPGHRSGNTIYF.

This sequence joins TRBV11-2 and TRBJ1-1; D not certain. This CDR3 has 12 residues. Germline V lookup: CDR1 SGHAT, CDR2 FQNNGV. The V end was cut by 5 bases, the J end by 5 bases, with 9 bases between. The CDR3 sequence: CASSLSSTEAFF. The CDR3 DNA follows: TGTGCCAGCAGCCTCTCTTCAACTGAAGCTTTCTTT.

The rearrangement links TRBV28 to TRBJ2-3, with 7 bases fitting TRBD1. The CDR3 loop spans 14 amino acids. Looked up from germline, CDR1 is MDHEN and CDR2 is SYDVKM. V lost 5 bases to trimming and J lost 2 bases; unmatched junction nucleotides: 4. CDR3 protein: CASSADRFTDTQYF. The CDR3 bases are TGTGCCAGCAGTGCGGACAGGTTCACAGATACGCAGTATTTT.

The chain joins TRBV28 to TRBJ2-4; 9 bases line up with TRBD2. J was trimmed by 6 bases and V by 8 bases; bases with no gene match: 14. Per germline, CDR1 MDHEN and CDR2 SYDVKM. This CDR3 comprises 16 residues. CDR3 in amino acids: CASGLSGRFIGNIQYF. The DNA of the CDR3 is TGTGCCAGCGGACTCAGCGGGAGGTTCATTGGAAACATTCAGTACTTC.

This clonotype was observed a handful of times. CDR3 amino acids: CSAPGKPPYEQYF. CDR3 nucleotides: TGCAGTGCCCCGGGCAAGCCTCCCTACGAGCAGTACTTC. This chain connects TRBV20-1 to TRBJ2-7; unclear D gene. Deletions cut 6 bases from V and 2 bases from J, with 14 bases between. This CDR3 contains 13 residues. From germline, CDR1 is DFQATT and CDR2 SNEGSKA (reference sequence).

CDR3 in DNA: TGCAGTGCTAGAGAGGACAGGGAAAAACTGTTTTTT. It translates to CSAREDREKLFF. The chain uses TRBV20-1 and TRBJ1-4; 7 positions agree with TRBD1. The junction had 0 bases not matched to a gene; V was cut back by 0 bases and J by 8 bases. This CDR3 comprises 12 residues. Germline CDR1 DFQATT, CDR2 SNEGSKA (reference sequence).

This clonotype occurred many times. The genes are TRBV4-1 and TRBJ2-1; a weak D match, TRBD1 (5 bases). Germline loops: CDR1 MGHRA, CDR2 YSYEKL. V lost 1 base and J lost 6, with 13 bases in between. CDR3 length: 15 residues. The DNA of the CDR3 is TGCGCCAGCAGCCAAGGGGGCAGCCTGTCCAATGAGCAGTTCTTC. Translating it yields CASSQGGSLSNEQFF.

There are many counts of this clonotype. CDR3 in DNA: TGCGCCAGCAGCTTGGGGTCAGACTTTCAAGAGACCCAGTACTTC. Encoded protein: CASSLGSDFQETQYF. This chain uses TRBV5-1 with TRBJ2-5, with no clear D. CDR1 is SGHRS, CDR2 YFSETQ, per germline. The V end lost 0 bases, the J end lost 2 bases, and 11 bases lay between the germline ends. The CDR3 has 15 amino acids.

In its sample, this clonotype was seen a few times. J is TRBJ2-2 and V is TRBV29-1; D tentatively reads TRBD1 or TRBD2 (5 bases each). The CDR3 covers 15 residues. Germline-derived CDR1 and CDR2 are SQVTM and ANQGSEA. The V and J ends lost 5 bases and 1 base respectively, with 14 bases between them. The CDR3 is CSVQQTGGNTGELFF. The DNA of the CDR3 is TGCAGCGTTCAACAAACAGGAGGGAACACCGGGGAGCTGTTTTTT.

In this sample, this clonotype turned up many times. The chain recombines TRBV5-1 with TRBJ1-1; the D gene is possibly TRBD1 (6 bases). V shed 2 bases and J shed 6 bases, with 17 bases lying between them. Germline lookup yields CDR1 SGHRS and CDR2 YFSETQ. The CDR3 loop spans 15 amino acids. CDR3 region: CASSLEASGAAEAFF. CDR3 bases: TGCGCCAGCAGCTTAGAGGCGTCGGGGGCAGCTGAAGCTTTCTTT.

V is TRBV29-1 and J is TRBJ2-7, with 7 bases that match TRBD1. The germline CDR1 and CDR2 sequences are SQVTM and ANQGSEA. The CDR3 has 15 amino acids. The V and J ends lost 6 bases and 2 bases, in that order; junction bases with no gene match: 13. The CDR3 coding sequence is TGCAGCGTCGTTATTCCGGGACAGACCACCTACGAGCAGTACTTC. It translates to CSVVIPGQTTYEQYF.

This clonotype was detected many times. The chain carries TRBV21-1 and TRBJ2-1; the table's D call, TRBD2, has no DNA check behind it. TRBV21-1 is tagged as a pseudogene. The CDR3 covers 17 residues. CDR3 coding DNA: TGTGCCCAGCTTGGGGGGGAGGTAGCGGGACTAATCAATGAGCAGTTCTTC. Translated: CAQLGGEVAGLINEQFF.

This clonotype was picked up a small number of times. V is TRBV20-1 and J is TRBJ2-3; 8 bases align to TRBD2. The CDR3 totals 15 residues. Trimming took 3 bases from V and 5 from J; bases not matched to a gene: 10. Germline CDR1 DFQATT, CDR2 SNEGSKA (reference sequence). This chain's CDR3 is CSARPGLVSVDTQYF. As DNA, the CDR3 is TGCAGTGCTAGGCCGGGACTAGTATCAGTAGATACGCAGTATTTT.

This clonotype was observed many times. The chain links TRBV6-5 to TRBJ1-4; D is undetermined. The CDR3 runs 17 residues. V was cut by 7 bases and J by 4 bases, with 22 bases left in between. Germline V lookup: CDR1 MNHEY, CDR2 SVGAGI. CDR3 protein: CASTSFMNPFYNEKLFF. Written as DNA, the CDR3 is TGTGCCAGCACATCCTTCATGAACCCGTTTTATAATGAAAAACTGTTTTTT.